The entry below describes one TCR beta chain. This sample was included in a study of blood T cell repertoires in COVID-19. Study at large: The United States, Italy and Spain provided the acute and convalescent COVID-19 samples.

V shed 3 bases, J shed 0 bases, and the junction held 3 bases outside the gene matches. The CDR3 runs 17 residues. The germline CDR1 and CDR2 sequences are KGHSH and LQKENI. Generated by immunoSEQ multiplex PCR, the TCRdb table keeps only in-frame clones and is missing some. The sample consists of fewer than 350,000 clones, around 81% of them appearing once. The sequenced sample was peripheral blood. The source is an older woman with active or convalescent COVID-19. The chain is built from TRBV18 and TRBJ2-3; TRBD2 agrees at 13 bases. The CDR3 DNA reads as TGTGCCAGCTCACCGGGACTAGCGGGGTCTAGCACAGATACGCAGTATTTT. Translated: CASSPGLAGSSTDTQYF. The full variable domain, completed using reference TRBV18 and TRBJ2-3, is NAGVMQNPRHLVRRRGQEARLRCSPMKGHSHVYWYRQLPEEGLKFMVYLQKENIIDESGMPKERFSAEFPKEGPSILRIQQVVRGDSAAYFCASSPGLAGSSTDTQYFGPGTRLTVL.